The 17 T cell receptor beta chains below all came from one sample that was sequenced in a study of technical replicates of blood from a few donors. Repertoires were generated with immunoSEQ multiplex PCR, while TCRdb's copy carries only in-frame clones and drops some. The table shows about 59,000 clones, with around 93% occurring only once. Sequences were obtained from PBMCs. The receptors shown here come from a human donor in good health. Some clones in this sample may be carry-over from other donors' samples.

The chain is built from TRBV6-4 and TRBJ1-1; D might be TRBD1 (5 bases). CDR3 size: 19 residues. CDR1 and CDR2 (germline): MRHNA, SNTAGT. V was cut by 2 bases and J by 0 bases, with 22 bases left in between. CDR3 coding DNA: TGTGCCAGCAGTGACCCGACCGACAGCTTCCCGAAAATGAACACTGAAGCTTTCTTT. The encoded protein is CASSDPTDSFPKMNTEAFF.

V and J are TRBV7-9 and TRBJ2-3; the D gene is possibly TRBD2 (6 bases). The CDR3 has 16 residues. CDR1 and CDR2 from the germline V gene are SEHNR and FQNEAQ (reference sequence). V lost 5 bases and J 3 bases, leaving 18 bases between the germline ends. CDR3 in DNA: TGTGCCAGCAGCGAGAGGAGCGGAGGGGCGACAGATACGCAGTATTTT. It translates to CASSERSGGATDTQYF.

This clone appeared once. The chain is built from TRBV7-3 and TRBJ2-3; D possibly corresponds to TRBD2 (7 bases). The length of the CDR3 is 15 residues. Trimming removed 1 base from V and 8 bases from J, with 16 bases in between. CDR1 and CDR2 from the germline V gene are SGHTA and FQGTGA. This CDR3 is CASSLNSGGVGTQYF. In DNA, the CDR3 is TGTGCCAGCAGCTTAAATTCGGGGGGCGTAGGTACGCAGTATTTT.

The chain uses TRBV29-1 and TRBJ2-7, with TRBD1 matching over 11 bases. The CDR3 spans 14 residues. V shed 5 bases and J 5 bases; nucleotides not matched to a gene: 8. The germline gives CDR1 SQVTM, CDR2 ANQGSEA. The chain's CDR3 is CSVPGTGGINEQYF. The CDR3 DNA reads TGCAGCGTTCCCGGGACAGGGGGAATCAACGAGCAGTACTTC.

This rearrangement joins TRBV7-2 to TRBJ2-3; TRBD1 matches 9 bases. The CDR3 covers 17 residues. V lost 4 bases, J lost 3 bases, and 11 bases stayed unmatched. The V gene's germline CDR1 is SGHTA and CDR2 FQGNSA. The DNA of the CDR3 is TGTGCCAGCAGCTCACCCTCGGGGACAGGGAAGACAGATACGCAGTATTTT. Its translation: CASSSPSGTGKTDTQYF.

This clone was seen more than once but under ten times. V gene TRBV4-2 combines with J gene TRBJ2-6; tentative D call: TRBD1 (6 bases). Per the germline V gene, CDR1 is LGHNA and CDR2 is YNFKEQ. The CDR3 extends over 16 amino acids. Trimming took off 5 bases at V and 0 bases at J, with 11 bases between the two ends. The CDR3 DNA reads TGTGCCAGCAGCGCTGGACAGAACTCTGGGGCCAACGTCCTGACTTTC. This sequence encodes CASSAGQNSGANVLTF.

The V gene is TRBV28, the J gene TRBJ2-1; TRBD1 might be the D (5 bases). This CDR3 comprises 13 residues. CDR1 is MDHEN, CDR2 SYDVKM, per germline. Between the trimmed V and J ends, which lost 8 bases and 0 bases, there was a span of 8 bases. This CDR3 is CASFDSSYNEQFF. CDR3 sequence (DNA): TGTGCCAGCTTTGACAGCTCCTACAATGAGCAGTTCTTC.

The V call is TRBV4-2, the J call TRBJ2-1; TRBD2 aligns across 10 bases. Germline CDR1 and CDR2: LGHNA and YNFKEQ. J lost 0 bases, V lost 0 bases, and 8 bases had no gene match. The CDR3 totals 19 residues. The CDR3, as DNA: TGTGCCAGCAGCCAAGATCCCGGGACTAGCGTGAGCTCCTACAATGAGCAGTTCTTC. The encoded protein is CASSQDPGTSVSSYNEQFF.

The chain uses TRBV7-9 and TRBJ2-2; TRBD1 matches 7 bases. CDR1 SEHNR and CDR2 FQNEAQ come from the germline V gene (reference sequence). Trimming cost V 6 bases and J 6 bases; bases outside gene matches: 4. The CDR3 spans 13 residues. CDR3 sequence: CASSSQGAGELFF. In DNA, the CDR3 is TGTGCCAGCAGTTCGCAGGGGGCCGGGGAGCTGTTTTTT.

The V call is TRBV4-1, the J call TRBJ2-5; 8 positions match TRBD1. Germline V CDR1 and CDR2: MGHRA, YSYEKL. V trimming: 0 bases; J trimming: 5 bases; junction bases outside the gene matches: 14. The CDR3 length is 18 residues. CDR3 sequence (DNA): TGCGCCAGCAGCCAAGAAAGTAGAGCAGGGGGCTTAGGCGAGACCCAGTACTTC. It is translated as CASSQESRAGGLGETQYF.

The rearrangement joins TRBV6-6 to TRBJ2-3; TRBD1 matches 8 bases. CDR1 is MNHNY and CDR2 is SVGAGI in the germline V gene (reference sequence). There are 15 residues in the CDR3. V lost 6 bases to trimming and J lost 2 bases; unmatched junction nucleotides: 7. The CDR3 bases are TGTGCCAGCAGCTCCGGACAGGGAAACACAGATACGCAGTATTTT. Its protein is CASSSGQGNTDTQYF.

The J gene is TRBJ1-3, the V gene TRBV10-2; D remains unclear. V was clipped by 4 bases and J by 4 bases, with 8 bases between them. The germline V gene encodes CDR1 WSHSY and CDR2 SAAADI. The CDR3 totals 13 residues. CDR3 amino acids: CASSVFYGNTIYF. Written as DNA, the CDR3 is TGCGCCAGCAGTGTTTTCTACGGAAACACCATATATTTT.

The chain recombines TRBV6-5 with TRBJ2-5; 8 bases are shared with TRBD2. The CDR3 has 16 amino acids. The germline CDR1 and CDR2 sequences are MNHEY and SVGAGI. V trimming: 0 bases; J trimming: 7 bases; junction bases outside the gene matches: 10. The CDR3 protein is CASSYSVTSGTGTQYF. The CDR3 DNA follows: TGTGCCAGCAGTTACTCGGTTACTAGCGGAACGGGGACCCAGTACTTC.

V gene TRBV4-3 combines with J gene TRBJ2-1; 10 nucleotides agree with TRBD2. With 0 bases clipped from V and 8 bases from J, the junction kept 4 bases outside the gene matches. CDR1 LGHNA and CDR2 YSLEER come from the germline V gene. The CDR3 is made up of 15 amino acids. CDR3 in amino acids: CASSQEIAGGHEQFF. The DNA of the CDR3 is TGCGCCAGCAGCCAAGAGATAGCGGGAGGACATGAGCAGTTCTTC.

The table lists this clone with a count of one. This rearrangement joins TRBV7-8 to TRBJ1-2, with 7 bases fitting TRBD1. CDR1 and CDR2 from the germline V gene are SGHVS and FQNEAQ. The J segment lost 4 bases and the V segment lost 5 bases, leaving 10 bases of the junction unmatched. The CDR3 runs 15 residues. The CDR3 protein is CASSPRDSNLYGYTF. CDR3 in DNA: TGTGCCAGCAGCCCCCGGGACAGTAACCTCTATGGCTACACCTTC.

By share, this clone ranks as medium-sized. The chain couples TRBV5-5 to TRBJ1-1; 8 bases are shared with TRBD1. The V segment lost 1 base and the J segment 5 bases; nucleotides outside the gene matches: 1. The length of the CDR3 is 13 residues. Germline V gives CDR1 SGHKS, CDR2 YYEKEE (reference sequence). The CDR3 loop reads CASSLNRGTEAFF. In DNA, the CDR3 is TGTGCCAGCAGCTTGAACAGGGGGACTGAAGCTTTCTTT.

The gene calls are TRBV4-3 and TRBJ2-7; 9 nucleotides agree with TRBD1. V shed 3 bases and J 6 bases; nucleotides not matched to a gene: 6. The CDR3 length is 14 residues. CDR1 and CDR2 (germline): LGHNA, YSLEER. CDR3 sequence: CASSQGQGGLEQYF. As DNA, the CDR3 is TGCGCCAGCAGCCAGGGACAGGGAGGGCTCGAGCAGTACTTC.